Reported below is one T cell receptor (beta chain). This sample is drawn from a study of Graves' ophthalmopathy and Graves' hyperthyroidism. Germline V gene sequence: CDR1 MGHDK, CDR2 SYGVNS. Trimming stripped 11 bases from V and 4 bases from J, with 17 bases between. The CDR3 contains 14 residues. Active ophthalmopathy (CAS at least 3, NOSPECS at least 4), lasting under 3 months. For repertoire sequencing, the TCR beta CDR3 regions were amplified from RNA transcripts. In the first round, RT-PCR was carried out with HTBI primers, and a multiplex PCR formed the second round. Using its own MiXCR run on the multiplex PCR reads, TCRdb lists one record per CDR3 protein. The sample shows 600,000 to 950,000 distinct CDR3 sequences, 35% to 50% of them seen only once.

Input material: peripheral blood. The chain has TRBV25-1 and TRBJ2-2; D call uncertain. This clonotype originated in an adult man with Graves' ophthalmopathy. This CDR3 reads CAGSIKVFTGELFF. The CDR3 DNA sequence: TGTGCCGGTAGTATTAAAGTATTCACCGGGGAGCTGTTTTTT.